The 23 T cell receptor beta chains below were found in one sample sequenced in a study of OX40 agonist ivuxolimab in advanced cancers. Measured with immunoSEQ multiplex PCR; TCRdb has only the in-frame clones, and not every one. This table has roughly 80,000 clones, about 82% appearing once. Material: CD4+ or CD8+ T cells sorted from blood, obtained in a trial of the OX40 agonist ivuxolimab. These receptors all come from an adult with an advanced solid tumor such as melanoma, head and neck, liver or kidney cancer.

The chain has TRBV5-1 and TRBJ2-1; TRBD1 or TRBD2 may be the D gene (6 bases each). The V gene lost 4 bases and the J gene lost 2 bases, with 13 bases spanning the gap. The CDR3 runs 15 residues. The germline gives CDR1 SGHRS, CDR2 YFSETQ. CDR3 protein: CASSLEGGAYNEQFF. CDR3 nucleotides: TGCGCCAGCAGCCTGGAGGGGGGTGCCTACAATGAGCAGTTCTTC.

V is TRBV27 and J is TRBJ1-6, with D possibly TRBD1 on 5 matching bases. The CDR3 is 17 residues long. Per the germline V gene, CDR1 is MNHEY and CDR2 is SMNVEV (reference sequence). The V end lost 2 bases, the J end lost 9 bases, and 20 bases lay between the germline ends. Written as DNA, the CDR3 is TGTGCCAGCAGTTTACTATCGCTGGGGAGGGGAGGTTCACCCCTCCACTTT. Its protein product is CASSLLSLGRGGSPLHF.

V gene TRBV5-6 combines with J gene TRBJ2-2, with 8 bases aligning to TRBD2. Germline V lookup: CDR1 SGHDT, CDR2 YYEEEE. Unmatched junction bases numbered 4, after V lost 5 bases and J lost 1 base. The CDR3 totals 15 residues. The CDR3 DNA follows: TGTGCCAGCAGTCTGAGCGGGGGGAACACCGGGGAGCTGTTTTTT. Translation gives CASSLSGGNTGELFF. Full variable domain (remainder filled in from reference TRBV5-6 and TRBJ2-2): DAGVTQSPTHLIKTRGQQVTLRCSPKSGHDTVSWYQQALGQGPQFIFQYYEEEERQRGNFPDRFSGHQFPNYSSELNVNALLLGDSALYLCASSLSGGNTGELFFGEGSRLTVL.

CDR3 region: CASSSQEARGYEQYF. The CDR3 nucleotides are TGTGCCAGCAGCTCTCAGGAGGCTCGTGGCTACGAGCAGTACTTC. The chain recombines TRBV7-9 with TRBJ2-7; tentatively, D is TRBD2 (5 bases). V was cut by 4 bases and J by 3 bases, with 16 bases left in between. This CDR3 comprises 15 residues. Germline V gene lookup returns CDR1 SEHNR and CDR2 FQNEAQ (reference sequence).

The CDR3 here is CASSLATSGSNEQFF. The CDR3 coding sequence is TGTGCCAGCAGCTTAGCGACCAGCGGGAGCAATGAGCAGTTCTTC. The V and J genes are TRBV7-9 and TRBJ2-1, with TRBD2 identical over 8 bases. J lost 6 bases, V lost 0 bases, and 4 bases had no gene match. CDR1 SEHNR and CDR2 FQNEAQ come from the germline V gene (reference sequence). This CDR3 is built from 15 residues.

The CDR3 nucleotides read TGTGCCAGCTCACCGCGGACAGGGGGTGATGGGACCCAGTACTTC. This translates into CASSPRTGGDGTQYF. The rearrangement joins TRBV18 to TRBJ2-5; TRBD1 matches 10 bases. The V and J ends lost 3 bases and 7 bases, in that order; junction bases with no gene match: 8. This CDR3 comprises 15 residues. Germline values: CDR1 KGHSH, CDR2 LQKENI.

This clone has a handful of counts. The gene calls are TRBV5-1 and TRBJ2-5; TRBD1 is a possible D gene (5 bases). CDR3 length equals 16 residues. Trimming left V 3 bases short and J 2 bases short, with 17 bases between. Germline-derived CDR1 and CDR2 are SGHRS and YFSETQ. The CDR3 DNA reads TGCGCCAGCAGCTCCCCTTACAGGTCGCAGCAAGAGACCCAGTACTTC. Its protein product is CASSSPYRSQQETQYF. The full variable domain, completed using reference TRBV5-1 and TRBJ2-5, is KAGVTQTPRYLIKTRGQQVTLSCSPISGHRSVSWYQQTPGQGLQFLFEYFSETQRNKGNFPGRFSGRQFSNSRSEMNVSTLELGDSALYLCASSSPYRSQQETQYFGPGTRLLVL.

This clone was seen only once. The CDR3, as DNA: TGTGCCAGCAGTTACCGGTCTAGCGGGGCCCCCTACGAGCAGTACTTC. It encodes CASSYRSSGAPYEQYF. The chain employs TRBV6-6 and TRBJ2-7; TRBD2 aligns across 9 bases. The ends lost 2 bases at V and 2 bases at J; junction bases unmatched: 7. Germline CDR1 and CDR2: MNHNY and SVGAGI (reference sequence). CDR3 length equals 16 residues.

The chain joins TRBV30 to TRBJ2-3; 7 bases line up with TRBD1. V shed 5 bases and J 4 bases; nucleotides not matched to a gene: 9. Germline values: CDR1 GTSNPN, CDR2 SVGIG (reference sequence). CDR3 size: 14 residues. The CDR3 loop reads CAWGQDRVPDTQYF. CDR3 DNA: TGTGCCTGGGGGCAAGACAGGGTTCCAGATACGCAGTATTTT.

This clone has more than one count but fewer than ten. The chain uses TRBV19 and TRBJ1-5, with D hard to call. Trimming stripped 9 bases from V and 7 bases from J, with 19 bases between. The CDR3 totals 14 residues. Germline V lookup: CDR1 LNHDA, CDR2 SQIVND (reference sequence). The DNA of the CDR3 is TGTGCCAGCACACGTCGGGAATCGGGACAGCCCCAGCATTTT. Translated, it gives CASTRRESGQPQHF. Complete variable domain (other parts from reference TRBV19 and TRBJ1-5): DGGITQSPKYLFRKEGQNVTLSCEQNLNHDAMYWYRQDPGQGLRLIYYSQIVNDFQKGDIAEGYSVSREKKESFPLTVTSAQKNPTAFYLCASTRRESGQPQHFGDGTRLSIL.

The V and J genes are TRBV29-1 and TRBJ2-5, with D possibly matching TRBD2 (6 bases). CDR1 and CDR2 from the germline V gene are SQVTM and ANQGSEA. V was clipped by 4 bases and J by 5 bases, with 14 bases between them. This CDR3 has 13 residues. The CDR3 reads CSVVQGGGETQYF. The CDR3 DNA follows: TGCAGCGTTGTCCAGGGAGGAGGCGAGACCCAGTACTTC. Full variable domain (remainder filled in from reference TRBV29-1 and TRBJ2-5): SAVISQKPSRDICQRGTSLTIQCQVDSQVTMMFWYRQQPGQSLTLIATANQGSEATYESGFVIDKFPISRPNLTFSTLTVSNMSPEDSSIYLCSVVQGGGETQYFGPGTRLLVL.

This chain connects TRBV11-2 to TRBJ1-5; D unclear. V was cut by 1 base and J by 4 bases, with 5 bases left in between. The CDR3 sequence is 13 residues long. Germline V gene sequence: CDR1 SGHAT, CDR2 FQNNGV. The CDR3 DNA follows: TGTGCCAGCAGCTTAGGAAGAAATCAGCCCCAGCATTTT. This codes for CASSLGRNQPQHF.

V gene TRBV7-9 combines with J gene TRBJ2-7; 7 nucleotides agree with TRBD2. In germline, CDR1 is SEHNR, CDR2 FQNEAQ (reference sequence). The CDR3 length is 15 residues. Trimming at V came to 5 bases and at J to 2 bases, leaving 9 bases not matched to a gene. The CDR3 DNA reads as TGTGCCAGCAGCCTCTGGCCAGCGGGGCCCTACGAGCAGTACTTC. It specifies CASSLWPAGPYEQYF. The variable domain in full, with the rest retrieved from reference TRBV7-9 and TRBJ2-7, is DTGVSQNPRHKITKRGQNVTFRCDPISEHNRLYWYRQTLGQGPEFLTYFQNEAQLEKSRLLSDRFSAERPKGSFSTLEIQRTEQGDSAMYLCASSLWPAGPYEQYFGPGTRLTVT.

The CDR3 here is CAWTAGWLQPQHF. CDR3 sequence (DNA): TGTGCCTGGACAGCGGGGTGGCTTCAGCCCCAGCATTTT. V usage is TRBV30 and J usage is TRBJ1-5; no firm D call. This CDR3 comprises 13 residues. Germline V CDR1 and CDR2: GTSNPN, SVGIG (reference sequence). V lost 4 bases, J lost 6 bases, and 13 bases lay in between.

The chain combines TRBV29-1 with TRBJ1-2, with 8 bases that match TRBD1. There are 16 residues in the CDR3. CDR1 is SQVTM and CDR2 is ANQGSEA in the germline V gene. V was clipped by 2 bases and J by 4 bases; unmatched bases: 12. The CDR3 region is CSVENVGRGRGYGYTF. The DNA for the CDR3 is TGCAGCGTTGAAAACGTGGGCAGGGGGCGCGGCTATGGCTACACCTTC.

The chain uses TRBV6-5 and TRBJ1-1; 8 bases fit TRBD1. The germline V gene has CDR1 MNHEY and CDR2 SVGAGI. The CDR3 runs 13 residues. J lost 8 bases, V lost 2 bases, and 4 bases had no gene match. CDR3 in DNA: TGTGCCAGCAGTTACGAGGCAGGGGGCGAAGCTTTCTTT. Translating it yields CASSYEAGGEAFF.

This clone came up once. The chain couples TRBV27 to TRBJ1-1; D may be TRBD1 (5 bases). Germline lookup yields CDR1 MNHEY and CDR2 SMNVEV (reference sequence). The CDR3 has 14 residues. Deletions cut 6 bases from V and 6 bases from J, with 17 bases between. Here the CDR3 DNA reads TGTGCCAGCAGCGAGAGGGGCCCCGAGGCTGAAGCTTTCTTT. It codes for CASSERGPEAEAFF.

The chain links TRBV29-1 to TRBJ2-7; TRBD2 agrees at 7 bases. The germline gives CDR1 SQVTM, CDR2 ANQGSEA. V was pared by 3 bases and J by 5 bases, with 4 bases of the junction left unmatched. The CDR3 loop spans 12 amino acids. The DNA for the CDR3 is TGCAGCGTTGACGGCAGCGGGAACGAGCAGTACTTC. Encoded protein: CSVDGSGNEQYF.

The chain combines TRBV7-8 with TRBJ2-5; 10 bases are shared with TRBD2. The CDR3 consists of 16 residues. The germline gives CDR1 SGHVS, CDR2 FQNEAQ. V was pared by 5 bases and J by 4 bases, with 10 bases of the junction left unmatched. As DNA, the CDR3 is TGTGCCAGCAGCGGTAAGGGACTAGCGAAAAGAGAGACCCAGTACTTC. Protein sequence: CASSGKGLAKRETQYF.

This clone was picked up a small number of times. The chain employs TRBV27 and TRBJ2-7; D might be TRBD1 (6 bases). The V gene lost 6 bases and the J gene lost 5 bases, with 14 bases spanning the gap. The CDR3 extends over 13 amino acids. Germline values: CDR1 MNHEY, CDR2 SMNVEV (reference sequence). The CDR3 spells CASSLTGTNEQYF. For the CDR3, the DNA is TGTGCCAGCAGCCTTACGGGGACAAACGAGCAGTACTTC.

This clone has just one count. This chain connects TRBV5-1 to TRBJ1-1; a possible D gene is TRBD1 (5 bases). This CDR3 is 14 amino acids long. Trimming removed 1 base at V and 4 bases at J, with 11 bases between. Germline V gene lookup returns CDR1 SGHRS and CDR2 YFSETQ. CDR3 coding DNA: TGCGCCAGCAGCTTGTATATGGGACCCACTGAAGCTTTCTTT. Protein: CASSLYMGPTEAFF.

This clone was seen once. This chain connects TRBV30 to TRBJ1-1; no firm D call. Germline V gives CDR1 GTSNPN, CDR2 SVGIG (reference sequence). The CDR3 contains 13 residues. V shed 0 bases and J shed 7 bases, with 12 bases lying between them. The CDR3 coding sequence is TGTGCCTGGAGTGTACAAAGGGTTGGTGAAGCTTTCTTT. Amino acids: CAWSVQRVGEAFF.

This chain links TRBV6-5 with TRBJ1-2, with TRBD1 matching over 8 bases. V lost 5 bases, J lost 1 base, and 3 bases stayed unmatched. Germline V gene sequence: CDR1 MNHEY, CDR2 SVGAGI. The CDR3 is made up of 14 amino acids. In nucleotides, the CDR3 is TGTGCCAGCAGTCCAGGACAGGGTAACTATGGCTACACCTTC. Amino acid sequence: CASSPGQGNYGYTF.